These 28 T cell receptor beta chains were sequenced from one sample in a study of cytomegalovirus exposure and HLA in healthy donors. 13 Jbeta primers and 60 Vbeta primers were used for the PCR. Sequenced by immunoSEQ multiplex PCR; TCRdb stores in-frame clones only, minus some. This repertoire includes around 75,000 clones. Sequencing input: PBMCs. The receptors shown here come from a man aged 35 to 55 in good health and CMV-seronegative.

The rearrangement links TRBV19 to TRBJ2-1, with 7 nucleotides matching TRBD1. The CDR3 loop spans 15 amino acids. The junction had 6 bases not matched to a gene; V was cut back by 4 bases and J by 3 bases. Looked up from germline, CDR1 is LNHDA and CDR2 is SQIVND (reference sequence). The CDR3, as DNA: TGTGCCAGTAGTACCCAGGGGGATATCTACAATGAGCAGTTCTTC. Protein product: CASSTQGDIYNEQFF.

Written as DNA, the CDR3 is TGTGCCAGCAGCCTAGGTCGTACCTACGAGCAGTACTTC. It codes for CASSLGRTYEQYF. J is TRBJ2-7 and V is TRBV5-5; D is undetermined. Per the germline V gene, CDR1 is SGHKS and CDR2 is YYEKEE (reference sequence). The V gene lost 4 bases and the J gene lost 2 bases, with 10 bases spanning the gap. The CDR3 covers 13 residues. The full variable domain, completed using reference TRBV5-5 and TRBJ2-7, is DAGVTQSPTHLIKTRGQQVTLRCSPISGHKSVSWYQQVLGQGPQFIFQYYEKEERGRGNFPDRFSARQFPNYSSELNVNALLLGDSALYLCASSLGRTYEQYFGPGTRLTVT.

V and J are TRBV4-3 and TRBJ1-2; TRBD1 is a possible D gene (5 bases). The V end was cut by 1 base, the J end by 5 bases, with 14 bases between. CDR1 and CDR2 from the germline V gene are LGHNA and YSLEER. The CDR3 sequence is 15 residues long. The CDR3 nucleotides are TGCGCCAGCAGCCAAGGGACCGGGGGAGGGTATGGCTACACCTTC. It specifies CASSQGTGGGYGYTF.

The V call is TRBV7-2, the J call TRBJ1-2; the D is unclear. Per the germline V gene, CDR1 is SGHTA and CDR2 is FQGNSA. V lost 0 bases and J 7 bases, leaving 6 bases between the germline ends. CDR3 length: 12 amino acids. The CDR3 nucleotides are TGTGCCAGCAGCTTAGCCTTTAGTGGCTACACCTTC. Its protein product is CASSLAFSGYTF.

This chain links TRBV6-6 with TRBJ1-5, with D unresolved. This CDR3 contains 15 residues. Between the trimmed V and J ends, which lost 5 bases and 2 bases, there was a span of 13 bases. Germline V gene data show CDR1 as MNHNY and CDR2 as SVGAGI (reference sequence). CDR3 residues: CASSPRHGGNQPQHF. Written as DNA, the CDR3 is TGTGCCAGCAGTCCCAGGCATGGTGGCAATCAGCCCCAGCATTTT.

V is TRBV7-2 and J is TRBJ1-5; D gene uncertain. CDR1 SGHTA and CDR2 FQGNSA come from the germline V gene. This CDR3 spans 13 amino acids. The V end lost 1 base, the J end lost 9 bases, and 10 bases lay between the germline ends. Here the CDR3 DNA reads TGTGCCAGCAGCTTAGGAGGGAGTGGGCCCCAGCATTTT. Amino acid sequence: CASSLGGSGPQHF.

The V call is TRBV4-1, the J call TRBJ2-1; D may be TRBD2 (7 bases). Germline assignment: CDR1 MGHRA and CDR2 YSYEKL. This CDR3 has 14 residues. The V gene lost 8 bases and the J gene lost 6 bases, with 17 bases spanning the gap. This chain's CDR3 is CASLPRRGANEQFF. CDR3 bases: TGCGCCAGCCTCCCCCGTCGGGGGGCCAATGAGCAGTTCTTC.

The CDR3 nucleotides are TGTGCCAGCAGTCCCGGGACAGGGGATGAGACCCAGTACTTC. Translating gives CASSPGTGDETQYF. The rearrangement links TRBV7-2 to TRBJ2-5; 10 positions agree with TRBD1. This CDR3 has 14 amino acids. V shed 6 bases and J 5 bases; nucleotides not matched to a gene: 6. CDR1 and CDR2 (germline): SGHTA, FQGNSA.

This chain links TRBV11-3 with TRBJ2-1; D is unclear. Trimming shortened V by 5 bases and J by 4 bases, and 12 bases separated the two germline ends. CDR3 length: 14 amino acids. Looked up from germline, CDR1 is SGHNT and CDR2 is YENEEA. In DNA, the CDR3 is TGTGCCAGCAGCCCGGGTGAGGTATACAATGAGCAGTTCTTC. Translation gives CASSPGEVYNEQFF. Drawing the rest from reference TRBV11-3 and TRBJ2-1, the complete variable domain is EAGVVQSPRYKIIEKKQPVAFWCNPISGHNTLYWYLQNLGQGPELLIRYENEEAVDDSQLPKDRFSAERLKGVDSTLKIQPAELGDSAVYLCASSPGEVYNEQFFGPGTRLTVL.

The chain employs TRBV30 and TRBJ1-2; the D gene is possibly TRBD1 (6 bases). Germline CDR1 and CDR2: GTSNPN and SVGIG (reference sequence). This CDR3 is 12 amino acids long. V was shortened by 2 bases and J by 5 bases, with 9 bases between the two germline ends. The CDR3 loop is CAWSHTGYGYTF. For the CDR3, the DNA is TGTGCCTGGAGTCATACAGGGTATGGCTACACCTTC.

The chain joins TRBV6-6 to TRBJ2-7, with 10 bases lining up with TRBD2. The CDR3 length is 15 residues. Germline CDR1 and CDR2: MNHNY and SVGAGI (reference sequence). Trimming cost V 6 bases and J 3 bases; bases outside gene matches: 8. CDR3 protein: CASRPTSGDRYEQYF. The DNA of the CDR3 is TGTGCCAGCAGACCAACTAGCGGGGACCGCTACGAGCAGTACTTC.

The gene calls are TRBV18 and TRBJ2-7; D call uncertain. The CDR3 is 13 amino acids. V was pared by 2 bases and J by 5 bases, with 10 bases between. Per the germline V gene, CDR1 is KGHSH and CDR2 is LQKENI. The CDR3 DNA reads as TGTGCCAGCTCACCAAGACTCACCGACGAGCAGTACTTC. Its protein product is CASSPRLTDEQYF.

J is TRBJ1-1 and V is TRBV7-2; tentatively, D is TRBD1 (6 bases). Germline CDR1 and CDR2: SGHTA and FQGNSA. The CDR3 has 15 amino acids. Deletions cut 5 bases from V and 1 base from J, with 14 bases between. The CDR3 DNA reads TGTGCCAGCAGCCGAGAAGGACAGTCGAACACTGAAGCTTTCTTT. It translates to CASSREGQSNTEAFF.

The chain couples TRBV27 to TRBJ1-2, with 9 bases fitting TRBD1. CDR3 length equals 15 residues. The ends lost 5 bases at V and 2 bases at J; junction bases unmatched: 6. CDR1 is MNHEY, CDR2 SMNVEV, per germline (reference sequence). The CDR3 DNA reads TGTGCCAGCAGTCAGAGGACAGGGGTAAACTATGGCTACACCTTC. It is translated as CASSQRTGVNYGYTF.

The chain employs TRBV14 and TRBJ1-1; 10 nucleotides agree with TRBD1. Trimming took 7 bases from V and 5 from J; bases not matched to a gene: 7. The CDR3 is 14 amino acids. From germline, CDR1 is SGHDN and CDR2 FVKESK. The DNA of the CDR3 is TGTGCCAGCATCGATAGGACAGGGGGGACTGAAGCTTTCTTT. It translates to CASIDRTGGTEAFF. Variable domain in full (rest from reference TRBV14 and TRBJ1-1): EAGVTQFPSHSVIEKGQTVTLRCDPISGHDNLYWYRRVMGKEIKFLLHFVKESKQDESGMPNNRFLAERTGGTYSTLKVQPAELEDSGVYFCASIDRTGGTEAFFGQGTRLTVV.

V usage is TRBV5-4 and J usage is TRBJ2-7, with 8 bases that match TRBD1. The CDR3 runs 15 residues. Germline trimming cut 4 bases from V and 5 bases from J; bases unmatched to any gene: 11. Germline V gives CDR1 SGHNT, CDR2 YYREEE (reference sequence). The CDR3 nucleotides are TGTGCCAGCAGCACCGGACAGGGAACGGGTAACGAGCAGTACTTC. This sequence encodes CASSTGQGTGNEQYF.

This chain links TRBV7-9 with TRBJ2-7, with a tentative D call TRBD2 (6 bases). Looked up from germline, CDR1 is SEHNR and CDR2 is FQNEAQ (reference sequence). The V end lost 5 bases, the J end lost 7 bases, and 21 bases lay between the germline ends. The CDR3 covers 15 residues. The chain's CDR3 is CASSPRGTNVGEQYF. The CDR3 DNA follows: TGTGCCAGCAGCCCCCGGGGGACGAATGTGGGGGAGCAGTACTTC.

The CDR3 nucleotides read TGTGCCAGTAGTCGCGGACAGACACTAGCCAAAAACATTCAGTACTTC. Translated: CASSRGQTLAKNIQYF. V usage is TRBV19 and J usage is TRBJ2-4, with TRBD1 as a possible D gene (6 bases). The CDR3 is made up of 16 amino acids. Trimming removed 5 bases at V and 0 bases at J, with 14 bases between. The germline V gene has CDR1 LNHDA and CDR2 SQIVND (reference sequence).

The J gene is TRBJ1-2, the V gene TRBV4-3, with TRBD1 matching over 8 bases. Germline CDR1 reads LGHNA; CDR2 reads YSLEER. V lost 1 base and J lost 6; bases outside the gene matches: 10. The CDR3 covers 16 residues. The CDR3 loop is CASSQALVTGEDGYTF. In DNA form, the CDR3 reads TGCGCCAGCAGCCAAGCTCTCGTGACAGGGGAGGATGGCTACACCTTC.

The rearrangement joins TRBV2 to TRBJ2-7; D is possibly TRBD2 (6 bases). Germline CDR1 reads SNHLY; CDR2 reads FYNNEI. Trimming cost V 5 bases and J 5 bases, with 7 bases left between them. The CDR3 runs to 11 residues. CDR3: CASSWTNEQYF. The CDR3 DNA reads as TGTGCCAGCAGTTGGACTAACGAGCAGTACTTC.

V is TRBV7-8 and J is TRBJ2-7, with TRBD2 identical over 8 bases. CDR3 length equals 19 residues. V lost 2 bases and J lost 1; bases outside the gene matches: 16. Germline CDR1 is SGHVS and CDR2 is FQNEAQ. CDR3: CASSLRVPGSSGSSYEQYF. The CDR3, as DNA: TGTGCCAGCAGCTTAAGAGTCCCGGGGTCGAGCGGGAGTTCCTACGAGCAGTACTTC.

The chain couples TRBV10-1 to TRBJ2-5; 8 bases are shared with TRBD2. With the DNA end fitting TRBJ2-7 better, the J assignment may be wrong. The germline V gene has CDR1 WNHNN and CDR2 SYGVQD (reference sequence). The CDR3 runs 13 residues. CDR3 loop: CASSSGFVSEQYF. Here the CDR3 DNA reads TGCGCCAGCTCTAGCGGGTTCGTCAGCGAGCAGTACTTC.

The rearrangement uses TRBV6-4 and TRBJ2-3, with 9 positions matching TRBD2. This CDR3 comprises 15 residues. Germline V gene sequence: CDR1 MRHNA, CDR2 SNTAGT. The ends lost 5 bases at V and 2 bases at J; junction bases unmatched: 5. CDR3 nucleotides: TGTGCCAGCAGTCTGACTAGCGGACCCACAGATACGCAGTATTTT. It yields the protein CASSLTSGPTDTQYF.

As for this clone: One junction end disagrees with the germline gene, perhaps due to a read error. The chain has TRBV15 and TRBJ1-2, with D possibly being TRBD1 (6 bases). The germline CDR1 and CDR2 sequences are LNHNV and YYDKDF (reference sequence). The CDR3 is 12 amino acids. The CDR3 spells CATSSDNRVLSF. The CDR3 nucleotides are TGTGCCACCAGCAGTGATAACAGGGTGCTTAGCTTC. The whole variable domain, remainder taken from reference TRBV15 and TRBJ1-2, is DAMVIQNPRYQVTQFGKPVTLSCSQTLNHNVMYWYQQKSSQAPKLLFHYYDKDFNNEADTPDNFQSRRPNTSFCFLDIRSPGLGDTAMYLCATSSDNRVLSFGSGTRLTVV.

This chain links TRBV27 with TRBJ1-1; D might be TRBD1 (5 bases). Germline V gene lookup returns CDR1 MNHEY and CDR2 SMNVEV (reference sequence). Trimming pared 4 bases from V and 0 bases from J, leaving 12 bases between. The CDR3 loop spans 15 amino acids. CDR3 amino acids: CASSSGWGVNTEAFF. The CDR3 region has the DNA TGTGCCAGCAGTTCAGGGTGGGGGGTGAACACTGAAGCTTTCTTT.

The V call is TRBV18, the J call TRBJ1-1, with 7 bases identical to TRBD1. CDR1 and CDR2 (germline): KGHSH, LQKENI. J was trimmed by 6 bases and V by 4 bases; bases with no gene match: 11. The CDR3 is made up of 15 amino acids. The CDR3 DNA is TGTGCCAGCTCACTAAATTCGGGACAGCCCTCTGAAGCTTTCTTT. It codes for CASSLNSGQPSEAFF.

This rearrangement joins TRBV25-1 to TRBJ2-2; D may be TRBD2 (6 bases). The length of the CDR3 is 14 residues. Trimming left V 6 bases short and J 4 bases short, with 12 bases between. Germline V lookup: CDR1 MGHDK, CDR2 SYGVNS. The CDR3 DNA reads as TGTGCCAGCAGAGCGGGTATCTCCACCGGGGAGCTGTTTTTT. It encodes CASRAGISTGELFF.

This chain connects TRBV7-2 to TRBJ2-3; D is possibly TRBD2 (7 bases). Germline V lookup: CDR1 SGHTA, CDR2 FQGNSA. V lost 5 bases to trimming and J lost 1 base, with 10 bases between them. The CDR3 runs to 14 residues. The CDR3 nucleotides read TGTGCCAGCAGCAAGGGGGGGGGCACAGATACGCAGTATTTT. It yields the protein CASSKGGGTDTQYF.